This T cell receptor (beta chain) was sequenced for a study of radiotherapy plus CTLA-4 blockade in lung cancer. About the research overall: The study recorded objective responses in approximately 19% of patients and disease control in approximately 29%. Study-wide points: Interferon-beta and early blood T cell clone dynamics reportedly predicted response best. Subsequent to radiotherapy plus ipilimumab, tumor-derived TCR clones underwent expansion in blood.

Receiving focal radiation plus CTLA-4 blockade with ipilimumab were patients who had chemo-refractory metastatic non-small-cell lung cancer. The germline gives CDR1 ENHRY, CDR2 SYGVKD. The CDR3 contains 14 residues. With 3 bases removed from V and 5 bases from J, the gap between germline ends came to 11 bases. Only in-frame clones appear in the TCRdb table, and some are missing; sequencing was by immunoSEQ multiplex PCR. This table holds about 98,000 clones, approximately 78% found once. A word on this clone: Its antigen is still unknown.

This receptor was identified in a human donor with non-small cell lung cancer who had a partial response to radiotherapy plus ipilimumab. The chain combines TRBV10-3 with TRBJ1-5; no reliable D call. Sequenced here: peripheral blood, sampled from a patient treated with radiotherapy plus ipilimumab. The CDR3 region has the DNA TGTGCCATCAGTGACCCCGACACTGATCAGCCCCAGCATTTT. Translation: CAISDPDTDQPQHF.